This TCR beta chain is drawn from a study of blood T cell repertoires in COVID-19. Across the study: Collection of acute and convalescent COVID-19 samples took place in the United States, Italy and Spain. The analysed material was cDNA or gDNA that came from T cells, B-cell-depleted T cells, or PBMCs.

The V end lost 5 bases, the J end lost 1 base, and 14 bases lay between the germline ends. Germline CDR1 and CDR2: SGHTA and FQGNSA. The CDR3 covers 15 residues. Per the original data handling: Amplification of reference gene primers provided the estimated nucleated cell counts. Profiling relied on immunoSEQ multiplex PCR, and the TCRdb table lists in-frame clones only, not all of them. V, J and clone size derive from that table, while D and trimming were established from the DNA sequence. This sample has under 300,000 clones, with 85% to 90% found just once. The chain combines TRBV7-2 with TRBJ1-2; D call uncertain. The specimen sequenced was peripheral blood. The TCR sequence derives from a man aged 60 to 69 with acute or convalescent COVID-19. CDR3 bases: TGTGCCAGCAGCCCCGCAGGAGGGAGTAACTATGGCTACACCTTC. Protein product: CASSPAGGSNYGYTF.